A single sample is the source of the 27 T cell receptor beta chains below, sequenced in a study of patients and donors after allogeneic stem cell transplantation. TCRdb fed the RT-PCR reads into MiXCR, producing one record per CDR3 protein. This sample yields roughly 880,000 distinct CDR3 sequences, of which around 17% are seen a single time; 5% to 6.5% belongs to the top ten. Sequenced material: blood, either unsorted or a sorted T cell fraction (not recorded which). The receptors come from a human donor who was either an allogeneic HSCT recipient or a stem cell or donor lymphocyte infusion donor (not recorded which). It is not recorded whose cells these are; they may come from a transplant donor.

This rearrangement joins TRBV5-1 to TRBJ2-7; D might be TRBD1 or TRBD2, each matching 5 bases. CDR3 size: 15 residues. Germline V gives CDR1 SGHRS, CDR2 YFSETQ. Trimming took off 10 bases at V and 0 bases at J, with 20 bases between the two ends. CDR3 coding DNA: TGCGCCTGCAATAAAGCCGGGGCCCTCTCCTACGAGCAGTACTTC. Amino acid sequence: CACNKAGALSYEQYF.

V and J are TRBV20-1 and TRBJ1-1; a possible D gene is TRBD1 (5 bases). The ends were cut back, 3 bases at V and 4 bases at J, with 12 bases in the middle. The V gene's germline CDR1 is DFQATT and CDR2 SNEGSKA (reference sequence). This CDR3 contains 13 residues. The CDR3 nucleotides are TGCAGTGCTAGGGGGACTTCAAGCACTGAAGCTTTCTTT. Translated: CSARGTSSTEAFF.

This clonotype was seen only a few times. The chain links TRBV7-3 to TRBJ2-3; D gene ambiguous. The CDR3 extends over 15 amino acids. Trimming shortened V by 1 base and J by 0 bases, and 8 bases separated the two germline ends. Germline lookup yields CDR1 SGHTA and CDR2 FQGTGA. The CDR3 reads CASSLNGLSTDTQYF. DNA of the CDR3: TGTGCCAGCAGCTTAAATGGTCTGAGCACAGATACGCAGTATTTT. The entire variable domain, with the rest obtained from reference TRBV7-3 and TRBJ2-3, is as follows: GAGVSQTPSNKVTEKGKYVELRCDPISGHTALYWYRQSLGQGPEFLIYFQGTGAADDSGLPNDRFFAVRPEGSVSTLKIQRTERGDSAVYLCASSLNGLSTDTQYFGPGTRLTVL.

This chain connects TRBV7-2 to TRBJ2-7; D possibly corresponds to TRBD2 (6 bases). The germline V gene encodes CDR1 SGHTA and CDR2 FQGNSA. The V end was cut by 2 bases, the J end by 1 base, with 18 bases between. The CDR3 consists of 17 residues. The CDR3 sequence: CASSLLGGRGRSYEQYF. CDR3 DNA: TGTGCCAGCAGCTTATTAGGTGGGCGGGGTCGGTCCTACGAGCAGTACTTC.

The rearrangement joins TRBV7-2 to TRBJ1-1; 8 bases are shared with TRBD1. Germline V gene data show CDR1 as SGHTA and CDR2 as FQGNSA. The CDR3 loop spans 15 amino acids. V lost 6 bases, J lost 1 base, and 7 bases stayed unmatched. The DNA for the CDR3 is TGTGCCAGCAGGCCAGGGGGCGTGAGGAACACTGAAGCTTTCTTT. This encodes CASRPGGVRNTEAFF.

This clonotype appeared a few times. The chain carries TRBV6-2 or TRBV6-3 and TRBJ2-7, with TRBD1 matching 7 bases. Germline assignment: CDR1 MNHEY and CDR2 SVGEGT. The CDR3 contains 15 residues. V lost 5 bases and J lost 3; bases outside the gene matches: 10. CDR3 sequence (DNA): TGTGCCAGCAGTGACCGGGACAGCCTATTCTACGAGCAGTACTTC. Its protein is CASSDRDSLFYEQYF.

The chain couples TRBV24-1 to TRBJ1-1, with 7 nucleotides matching TRBD1. Looked up from germline, CDR1 is KGHDR and CDR2 is SFDVKD. Trimming took 7 bases from V and 4 from J; bases not matched to a gene: 8. This CDR3 is built from 14 residues. CDR3 sequence reads: CATRSTGRGTEAFF. The CDR3 DNA reads as TGTGCCACCAGATCGACAGGGAGGGGCACTGAAGCTTTCTTT.

This chain connects TRBV20-1 to TRBJ2-2; 9 bases are a match to TRBD1. Germline V CDR1 and CDR2: DFQATT, SNEGSKA (reference sequence). This CDR3 has 13 amino acids. The trim removed 3 bases at V and 6 bases at J, leaving 2 bases unmatched. CDR3 loop: CSARTGGSGELFF. CDR3 bases: TGCAGTGCTAGGACAGGGGGGTCCGGGGAGCTGTTTTTT.

The chain employs TRBV6-1 and TRBJ1-5; perhaps TRBD1 as D (5 bases). The CDR3 contains 13 residues. Germline assignment: CDR1 MNHNS and CDR2 SASEGT. V dropped 6 bases and J dropped 6 bases, with 12 bases sitting between them. CDR3 DNA sequence: TGTGCCAGCAGACAAGGGGTTCTTCAGCCCCAGCATTTT. Protein product: CASRQGVLQPQHF.

This chain connects TRBV2 to TRBJ1-3; D call uncertain. The CDR3 sequence is 15 residues long. Trimming removed 3 bases at V and 0 bases at J, with 9 bases between. The germline gives CDR1 SNHLY, CDR2 FYNNEI. In DNA, the CDR3 is TGTGCCAGCAGTGATAAACAAGTCTCTGGAAACACCATATATTTT. Its protein product is CASSDKQVSGNTIYF.

This chain links TRBV7-2 with TRBJ2-2; 9 positions agree with TRBD1. Germline CDR1 SGHTA, CDR2 FQGNSA. The length of the CDR3 is 16 residues. J gave up 4 bases and V 1 base, and 4 bases lay outside the gene matches. CDR3 residues: CASSLGQGVTTGELFF. The CDR3 DNA is TGTGCCAGCAGCTTAGGACAGGGGGTTACCACCGGGGAGCTGTTTTTT.

The chain joins TRBV20-1 to TRBJ1-3; weak D call: TRBD1 (5 bases). In germline, CDR1 is DFQATT, CDR2 SNEGSKA (reference sequence). The ends were cut back, 0 bases at V and 0 bases at J, with 15 bases in the middle. This CDR3 has 17 amino acids. Here the CDR3 DNA reads TGCAGTGCTAGAGATTTTAGGGACGGGTACTCTGGAAACACCATATATTTT. It specifies CSARDFRDGYSGNTIYF.

The J gene is TRBJ2-5, the V gene TRBV12-3 or TRBV12-4; a weak D match, TRBD2 (6 bases). CDR3 length equals 16 residues. The V gene lost 5 bases and the J gene lost 4 bases, with 20 bases spanning the gap. In DNA, the CDR3 is TGTGCCAGCAGTCCAAGGACACGGAGGGACCGAGAGACCCAGTACTTC. It encodes CASSPRTRRDRETQYF.

In its sample, this clonotype was seen a few times. The J gene is TRBJ2-7, the V gene TRBV12-3 or TRBV12-4, with 10 bases that match TRBD2. J gave up 7 bases and V 5 bases, and 14 bases lay outside the gene matches. The CDR3 has 16 amino acids. CDR3 residues: CASSPQGLASLGEQYF. The CDR3 DNA reads TGTGCCAGCAGTCCACAGGGACTAGCGTCTTTGGGGGAGCAGTACTTC.

This clonotype was seen a handful of times. This rearrangement joins TRBV20-1 to TRBJ1-6, with a weak D call TRBD1 (6 bases). The V gene's germline CDR1 is DFQATT and CDR2 SNEGSKA (reference sequence). This CDR3 is built from 14 residues. The germline V and J ends were trimmed by 8 bases and 5 bases, with 16 bases remaining between them. The CDR3 DNA reads as TGCAGTACACAAACAGGGCTCAATAATTCACCCCTCCACTTT. Protein product: CSTQTGLNNSPLHF.

V and J are TRBV6-1 and TRBJ1-6; D is undetermined. The V gene's germline CDR1 is MNHNS and CDR2 SASEGT. V lost 6 bases and J 5 bases, leaving 14 bases between the germline ends. This CDR3 region has 15 residues. The CDR3 DNA reads as TGTGCCAGCAGCCACGGTGGAGTAAATAATTCACCCCTCCACTTT. It yields the protein CASSHGGVNNSPLHF.

This clonotype has a handful of counts. The rearrangement joins TRBV6-2 or TRBV6-3 to TRBJ1-5; 8 bases match TRBD1. The ends lost 6 bases at V and 10 bases at J; junction bases unmatched: 8. Per germline, CDR1 MNHEY and CDR2 SVGEGT. The CDR3 consists of 13 residues. The CDR3 here is CASRGTGFLPQHF. In nucleotides, the CDR3 is TGTGCCAGCAGGGGGACAGGATTCCTACCCCAGCATTTT.

In its sample, this clonotype was seen many times. For the CDR3, the DNA is TGCGCCAGCAGCTTGGACGGGGGCACAGATACGCAGTATTTT. Translated: CASSLDGGTDTQYF. The chain couples TRBV5-1 to TRBJ2-3; tentatively, D is TRBD2 (5 bases). This CDR3 is 14 amino acids long. Germline loops: CDR1 SGHRS, CDR2 YFSETQ. The V end was cut by 0 bases, the J end by 1 base, with 6 bases between.

On this clonotype itself: The junction shows a germline mismatch at one end, possibly a read error. The chain recombines TRBV5-1 with TRBJ2-7; no clear D. CDR1 and CDR2 from the germline V gene are SGHRS and YFSETQ. The CDR3 loop spans 13 amino acids. This chain's CDR3 is CVSSLDIVSEQYF. In DNA, the CDR3 is TGCGTCAGCAGCCTAGATATTGTGTCCGAGCAGTACTTC.

This chain uses TRBV12-3 or TRBV12-4 with TRBJ2-1; unclear D gene. V dropped 5 bases and J dropped 0 bases, with 14 bases sitting between them. The CDR3 length is 16 residues. CDR3 bases: TGTGCCAGCAGTCGAGAGATGCCGAGCTCCTACAATGAGCAGTTCTTC. This translates into CASSREMPSSYNEQFF.

This clonotype appeared a few times. The chain combines TRBV28 with TRBJ2-1; D is perhaps TRBD1 (5 bases). The CDR3 has 16 amino acids. Germline V gene lookup returns CDR1 MDHEN and CDR2 SYDVKM. The V end was cut by 3 bases, the J end by 0 bases, with 12 bases between. DNA for the CDR3: TGTGCCAGCAGTTTGAAGGGGTTCAGCTCCTACAATGAGCAGTTCTTC. As protein: CASSLKGFSSYNEQFF.

This clonotype occurred a few times. The genes are TRBV7-9 and TRBJ2-1, with D tentatively TRBD2 (5 bases). Looked up from germline, CDR1 is SEHNR and CDR2 is FQNEAQ (reference sequence). The V end was cut by 1 base, the J end by 3 bases, with 10 bases between. The CDR3 is made up of 15 amino acids. CDR3 bases: TGTGCCAGCAGCTTAGGTACGGGGTTCTACAATGAGCAGTTCTTC. Protein sequence: CASSLGTGFYNEQFF.

The sample holds a few counts of this clonotype. The chain combines TRBV6-4 with TRBJ1-6, with 7 nucleotides matching TRBD1. CDR3 length: 13 amino acids. V lost 2 bases, J lost 13 bases, and 5 bases stayed unmatched. The germline CDR1 and CDR2 sequences are MRHNA and SNTAGT. For the CDR3, the DNA is TGTGCCAGCAGTGACGGGGCACAGGGGCCCCTCCACTTT. It translates to CASSDGAQGPLHF.

This clonotype turned up a few times. The rearrangement joins TRBV12-3 or TRBV12-4 to TRBJ2-1; D might be TRBD1 (5 bases). This CDR3 region has 15 residues. Between the trimmed V and J ends, which lost 4 bases and 3 bases, there was a span of 13 bases. The CDR3 sequence: CASSSIAGIYNEQFF. As DNA, the CDR3 is TGTGCCAGCAGTTCTATCGCAGGGATCTACAATGAGCAGTTCTTC.

This rearrangement joins TRBV27 to TRBJ1-1, with a possible D match to TRBD1 (6 bases). With 5 bases removed from V and 1 base from J, the gap between germline ends came to 14 bases. CDR1 and CDR2 (germline): MNHEY, SMNVEV (reference sequence). CDR3 size: 15 residues. CDR3 DNA: TGTGCCAGCAGTGCTCGATTGGGACAGAACACTGAAGCTTTCTTT. It encodes CASSARLGQNTEAFF.

This clonotype has more than one count but fewer than ten. The rearrangement links TRBV2 to TRBJ1-2; no reliable D call. Looked up from germline, CDR1 is SNHLY and CDR2 is FYNNEI. The V end was cut by 1 base, the J end by 4 bases, with 10 bases between. The CDR3 is 14 amino acids. For the CDR3, the DNA is TGTGCCAGCAGTGAAGAATTTCAAACCTATGGCTACACCTTC. It codes for CASSEEFQTYGYTF.

This clonotype has a count of ten or more. This chain joins TRBV10-3 and TRBJ2-7; D is tentatively TRBD1 or TRBD2 (5 bases each). The V gene lost 5 bases and the J gene lost 1 base, with 9 bases spanning the gap. This CDR3 is 13 amino acids long. Germline V gene data show CDR1 as ENHRY and CDR2 as SYGVKD. CDR3 region: CAISRDRSYEQYF. Here the CDR3 DNA reads TGTGCCATCAGTCGGGACCGGTCCTACGAGCAGTACTTC.